In its sample, the clone carrying this T cell receptor (beta chain) was seen many times. Its antigen is unknown. The sample belongs to a study of T cells in Graves' hyperthyroidism and ophthalmopathy. Notes on the study in general: Most thyroid clonotypes expanded above 0.001 were also detected in blood.

CDR1 SNHLY and CDR2 FYNNEI come from the germline V gene. The CDR3 contains 13 residues. Trimming left V 4 bases short and J 1 base short, with 5 bases between. TCR beta CDR3 regions were amplified from RNA transcripts. In the first-round RT-PCR of the TCR CDR3, the HTBI primer set was used. Via MiXCR, TCRdb re-called the multiplex PCR reads, giving one row per CDR3 protein. The sample includes a few hundred thousand distinct CDR3 sequences, around a fifth seen only once; the top ten take under 55%. This receptor was identified in a woman aged 45-65 years with Graves' hyperthyroidism. Sequencing was performed on blood. This chain connects TRBV2 to TRBJ1-5; no clear D. The CDR3 DNA reads as TGTGCCAGCAGTGGCGGCAGCAATCAGCCCCAGCATTTT. This encodes CASSGGSNQPQHF.